What follows describes a single T cell receptor (beta chain). The primer mix had 60 Vbeta and 13 Jbeta primers. TCRdb's table, derived via immunoSEQ multiplex PCR, lists solely in-frame clones and lacks some. The sample consists of around 180,000 clones, roughly 80% of them appearing once. The data are from a study of cytomegalovirus exposure and HLA in healthy donors. Trimming removed 3 bases from V and 8 bases from J, with 10 bases in between. This CDR3 contains 12 residues. The germline CDR1 and CDR2 sequences are MNHNS and SASEGT. Sequenced input: PBMCs. The rearrangement uses TRBV6-1 and TRBJ1-2; D unresolved. The TCR originated in a man aged 25 to 40 in good health and CMV-seropositive. The CDR3: CASSETGAGYTF. As DNA, the CDR3 is TGTGCCAGCAGTGAGACTGGAGCGGGCTACACCTTC.